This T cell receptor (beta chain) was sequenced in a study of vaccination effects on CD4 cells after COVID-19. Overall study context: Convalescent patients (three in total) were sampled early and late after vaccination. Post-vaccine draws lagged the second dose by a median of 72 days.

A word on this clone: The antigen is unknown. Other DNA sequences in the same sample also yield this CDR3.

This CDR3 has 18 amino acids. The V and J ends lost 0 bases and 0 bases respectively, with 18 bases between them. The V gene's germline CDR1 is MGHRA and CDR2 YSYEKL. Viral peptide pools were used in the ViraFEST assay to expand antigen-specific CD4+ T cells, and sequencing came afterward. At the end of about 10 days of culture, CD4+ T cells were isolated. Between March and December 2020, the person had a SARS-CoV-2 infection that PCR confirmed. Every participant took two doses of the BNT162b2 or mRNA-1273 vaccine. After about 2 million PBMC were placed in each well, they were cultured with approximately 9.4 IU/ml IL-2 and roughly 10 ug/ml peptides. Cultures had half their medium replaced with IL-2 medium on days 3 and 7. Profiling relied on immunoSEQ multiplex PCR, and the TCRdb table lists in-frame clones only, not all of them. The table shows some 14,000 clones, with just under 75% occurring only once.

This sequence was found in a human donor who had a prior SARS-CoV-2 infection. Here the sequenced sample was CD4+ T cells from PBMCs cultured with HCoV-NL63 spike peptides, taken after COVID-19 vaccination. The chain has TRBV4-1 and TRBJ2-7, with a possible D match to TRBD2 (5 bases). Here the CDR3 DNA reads TGCGCCAGCAGCCAAGATCCCTCGACTGGAGGAATCTCCTACGAGCAGTACTTC. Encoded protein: CASSQDPSTGGISYEQYF.